The following is a TCR beta chain sequence with its context. Its recognized antigen is unknown. Base qualities are not provided; no much larger clone lies one nucleotide away. This sample stems from a study of CD8 T cells in Susac syndrome (dated 2019 in TCRdb). Study-level background: Repertoire sequencing was used to test whether CD8+ T cell activation and differentiation in Susac syndrome was antigen driven. CD8+ T cell repertoire clonality was compared between 12 healthy donors, approximately 14 Susac syndrome patients and around 16 multiple sclerosis patients.

RNA was extracted using the RNeasy kit, and about 0.45 to 1 ug of the RNA was reverse transcribed with random hexamers. The immunoSEQ multiplex PCR assay, covering 54 Vbeta and 13 Jbeta segments, was used to amplify TCR beta CDR3 regions. PCR amplification bias was corrected by using a synthetic template baseline for primer optimization and computational correction. The source study handled its data this way. Reads were assigned to V, D and J genes according to IMGT and analyzed in immunoSEQ Analyzer, with only productive sequences retained. Clonality was calculated as one minus the Shannon entropy normalized by log2 of the number of productive unique sequences. Public and private clones were assessed among the 100 most prevalent clones of each patient and control. Susac-specific clones were defined as absent from healthy and MS cohorts, about 1,000 published viral clones and other ImmuneACCESS disease sequences. TCRdb ran its own pipeline on the public reads, namely fastp trimming at Q25 and MiXCR clone calling, and kept in-frame beta chains. Each CDR3 protein gets just one entry, which takes the most common genes and DNA from the rows behind it. What appears here as the V and J calls and clone size reflects TCRdb's work, not the paper's. This sample is represented by about 150,000 distinct CDR3 sequences; just under 95% of them were singletons. The leading ten clones occupy about 0.21% of the sample.

Trimming takes 4 bases from V and 4 bases from J, and the germline ends sit 16 bases apart. CDR1 and CDR2, per the germline V gene (reference sequence), are LNHNV and YYDKDF. The CDR3 contains 16 residues, cysteine and phenylalanine counted. Of all the DNA, just the CDR3 is kept, 48 bases in frame from base 1. Summary of the overall study and its limitations: The study acknowledged that relatively few individuals were included in the TCR sequencing and HLA analysis.

High-throughput TCR beta sequencing profiled peripheral blood CD8+ and CD4+ T cells from healthy donors, Susac syndrome patients and multiple sclerosis patients. The multiple sclerosis controls were treatment-naive patients whose relapsing-remitting disease, either stable or active, fulfilled the revised McDonald criteria. Bulk CD8+ and CD4+ T cells were purified by magnetic negative isolation, whereas CD8+ TEMRA cells were enriched by FACS. Blood was collected in EDTA tubes and processed within 24 hours, with PBMCs isolated through density gradient centrifugation. PBMCs destined for TCR sequencing were cryopreserved in liquid nitrogen and later thawed in a 37 °C water bath. The sorted or isolated CD4+, CD8+ and CD8+ TEMRA cells reached a purity of at least 90%.

Sequenced: CD8+ T cells from PBMCs. This receptor chain uses TRBV15 and TRBJ1-4; the D gene is perhaps TRBD1, on 5 matching bases. The sequence came from a human donor with multiple sclerosis. The CDR3 region has the sequence CATSIGRGRVNEKLFF. DNA sequence: TGTGCCACCAGCATAGGACGGGGACGCGTTAATGAAAAACTGTTTTTT.